These 25 T cell receptor beta chains were sequenced from one sample in a study of control samples from healthy donors and cancer patients. Produced via immunoSEQ multiplex PCR; TCRdb's table is partial and in-frame only. This table holds 150,000 to 200,000 clones, 80% to 90% found once. The sequenced sample consisted of blood. The receptors originated from a man between 18 and 35 years old in good health.

This clone was seen only once. The chain is built from TRBV9 and TRBJ2-1; 8 bases align to TRBD2. V shed 0 bases, J shed 7 bases, and the junction held 9 bases outside the gene matches. The V gene's germline CDR1 is SGDLS and CDR2 YYNGEE. The length of the CDR3 is 16 residues. CDR3 DNA: TGTGCCAGCAGCGTAGTGTCGGGAGGGTTCGGGAATGAGCAGTTCTTC. Translation gives CASSVVSGGFGNEQFF.

About this clone: Other DNA sequences from this sample encode an identical CDR3 as well. The chain joins TRBV6-4 to TRBJ2-3; TRBD2 agrees at 7 bases. The CDR3 spans 14 residues. The V segment lost 2 bases and the J segment 1 base; nucleotides outside the gene matches: 0. Germline CDR1 is MRHNA and CDR2 is SNTAGT. The CDR3 spells CASSDGGGTDTQYF. CDR3 nucleotide sequence: TGTGCCAGCAGTGACGGGGGGGGCACAGATACGCAGTATTTT.

The chain has TRBV5-4 and TRBJ2-3; TRBD1 matches 8 bases. With V trimmed by 0 bases and J by 3 bases, 9 bases remained unmatched. The germline V gene encodes CDR1 SGHNT and CDR2 YYREEE (reference sequence). The CDR3 runs 17 residues. CDR3 residues: CASSLAMTGAGTDTQYF. The CDR3 DNA reads as TGTGCCAGCAGCTTGGCCATGACAGGGGCGGGTACAGATACGCAGTATTTT. Drawing the rest from reference TRBV5-4 and TRBJ2-3, the complete variable domain is ETGVTQSPTHLIKTRGQQVTLRCSSQSGHNTVSWYQQALGQGPQFIFQYYREEENGRGNFPPRFSGLQFPNYSSELNVNALELDDSALYLCASSLAMTGAGTDTQYFGPGTRLTVL.

The chain joins TRBV9 to TRBJ2-2; 12 bases line up with TRBD1. The junction had 4 bases not matched to a gene; V was cut back by 5 bases and J by 5 bases. The CDR3 sequence is 15 residues long. Germline CDR1 and CDR2: SGDLS and YYNGEE. The DNA for the CDR3 is TGTGCCAGCAGGGGGGACAGGGGGCATACCGGGGAGCTGTTTTTT. Translating it yields CASRGDRGHTGELFF.

V and J are TRBV30 and TRBJ2-7; perhaps TRBD2 as D (6 bases). The CDR3 loop spans 13 amino acids. CDR1 and CDR2 from the germline V gene are GTSNPN and SVGIG (reference sequence). The V end lost 2 bases, the J end lost 2 bases, and 10 bases lay between the germline ends. The CDR3 coding sequence is TGTGCCTGGAGTATTGGGGGGACCTACGAGCAGTACTTC. Encoded protein: CAWSIGGTYEQYF.

The genes are TRBV19 and TRBJ2-7; 9 positions match TRBD1. Germline V gives CDR1 LNHDA, CDR2 SQIVND (reference sequence). Unmatched junction bases numbered 8, after V lost 7 bases and J lost 1 base. CDR3 size: 15 residues. CDR3 protein: CASTVGTGISYEQYF. CDR3 nucleotides: TGTGCCAGTACTGTGGGGACAGGGATTTCCTACGAGCAGTACTTC.

This clone has just one count. The chain carries TRBV16 and TRBJ2-2; no clear D gene. This CDR3 has 13 amino acids. Germline V gene sequence: CDR1 KGHSY, CDR2 FQNENV. Trimming cost V 4 bases and J 6 bases, with 9 bases left between them. Here the CDR3 reads CASSPVTAGELFF. Here the CDR3 DNA reads TGTGCCAGCAGCCCTGTAACTGCCGGGGAGCTGTTTTTT.

The chain has TRBV27 and TRBJ2-1; tentatively, D is TRBD2 (6 bases). V dropped 6 bases and J dropped 11 bases, with 14 bases sitting between them. The CDR3 runs 12 residues. Germline V gene lookup returns CDR1 MNHEY and CDR2 SMNVEV (reference sequence). The chain's CDR3 is CASRAWRGQQFF. The CDR3 region has the DNA TGTGCCAGCAGGGCGTGGAGGGGCCAGCAGTTCTTC.

V usage is TRBV27 and J usage is TRBJ2-1, with TRBD2 matching over 11 bases. CDR3 size: 13 residues. The germline gives CDR1 MNHEY, CDR2 SMNVEV (reference sequence). V gave up 5 bases and J gave up 11 bases; unmatched junction bases: 5. CDR3 bases: TGTGCCAGCAGTGCAAGACTAGCGGGGCAGCAGTTCTTC. Its protein is CASSARLAGQQFF.

The chain employs TRBV6-5 and TRBJ2-2, with D possibly TRBD1 on 6 matching bases. V gave up 5 bases and J gave up 6 bases, with 16 bases separating them. Germline assignment: CDR1 MNHEY and CDR2 SVGAGI. This CDR3 spans 15 amino acids. DNA for the CDR3: TGTGCCAGCAGTCCCCCGGCAGGGGAAGCCGGGGAGCTGTTTTTT. Amino acids: CASSPPAGEAGELFF.

The chain employs TRBV5-4 and TRBJ2-5; TRBD1 is a possible D gene (6 bases). The V and J ends lost 4 bases and 1 base respectively, with 11 bases between them. Germline assignment: CDR1 SGHNT and CDR2 YYREEE (reference sequence). CDR3 length equals 14 residues. In DNA, the CDR3 is TGTGCCAGCAGCAGTACAGGGTCCCAAGAGACCCAGTACTTC. Its translation: CASSSTGSQETQYF. The full variable domain, its missing parts supplied by reference TRBV5-4 and TRBJ2-5, is ETGVTQSPTHLIKTRGQQVTLRCSSQSGHNTVSWYQQALGQGPQFIFQYYREEENGRGNFPPRFSGLQFPNYSSELNVNALELDDSALYLCASSSTGSQETQYFGPGTRLLVL.

This clone was observed once. This sequence joins TRBV7-8 and TRBJ1-4; weak D call: TRBD1 (5 bases). CDR1 is SGHVS and CDR2 is FQNEAQ in the germline V gene. V was pared by 5 bases and J by 10 bases, with 8 bases between. This CDR3 comprises 11 residues. CDR3 sequence: CASSRDAKLFF. The CDR3 region has the DNA TGTGCCAGCAGCCGGGACGCAAAACTGTTTTTT.

The gene calls are TRBV12-3 or TRBV12-4 and TRBJ2-3, with D maybe TRBD2 (5 bases). V was shortened by 4 bases and J by 3 bases, with 8 bases between the two germline ends. The CDR3 runs to 13 residues. The CDR3 coding sequence is TGTGCCAGCAGTTATGGACTGACAGATACGCAGTATTTT. As protein: CASSYGLTDTQYF.

The chain is built from TRBV6-6 and TRBJ2-2, with D perhaps given as TRBD1 or TRBD2 (5 bases each). Trimming took 4 bases from V and 4 from J, leaving 13 bases between them. CDR3 length equals 15 residues. Germline lookup yields CDR1 MNHNY and CDR2 SVGAGI (reference sequence). CDR3 loop: CASSSLGVGTGELFF. CDR3 in DNA: TGTGCCAGCAGTTCGCTGGGGGTGGGCACCGGGGAGCTGTTTTTT.

The chain links TRBV28 to TRBJ1-5; no clear D. The CDR3 runs 17 residues. Trimming removed 7 bases at V and 1 base at J, with 20 bases between. CDR1 and CDR2 from the germline V gene are MDHEN and SYDVKM. CDR3 nucleotide sequence: TGTGCCAGCACAAGCGTGGGGTTAGCTCCGAGCAATCAGCCCCAGCATTTT. It translates to CASTSVGLAPSNQPQHF.

The gene calls are TRBV30 and TRBJ1-5; maybe TRBD1 (5 bases). The CDR3 has 13 amino acids. The germline CDR1 and CDR2 sequences are GTSNPN and SVGIG (reference sequence). V lost 1 base to trimming and J lost 5 bases, with 9 bases between them. CDR3 DNA: TGTGCCTGGAGTGGGGGAGGGGATCAGCCCCAGCATTTT. This codes for CAWSGGGDQPQHF.

This sequence joins TRBV19 and TRBJ2-3; 8 positions agree with TRBD1. The CDR3 contains 13 residues. Germline V gene sequence: CDR1 LNHDA, CDR2 SQIVND (reference sequence). Losses at the gene ends were 10 bases for V and 4 bases for J; bases not matched to a gene: 7. The CDR3 sequence: CATGQGRADTQYF. CDR3 coding DNA: TGTGCCACCGGACAGGGTAGGGCAGATACGCAGTATTTT.

The chain combines TRBV28 with TRBJ1-2; D possibly corresponds to TRBD1 (5 bases). Trimming took off 6 bases at V and 2 bases at J, with 16 bases between the two ends. CDR3 length: 15 amino acids. Germline lookup yields CDR1 MDHEN and CDR2 SYDVKM. The CDR3 sequence: CASSWDRLGNYGYTF. The CDR3 nucleotides read TGTGCCAGCAGCTGGGACCGCTTGGGAAACTATGGCTACACCTTC.

The rearrangement links TRBV18 to TRBJ2-7; tentatively, D is TRBD1 (6 bases). The CDR3 covers 13 residues. V lost 5 bases to trimming and J lost 5 bases, with 13 bases between them. Germline values: CDR1 KGHSH, CDR2 LQKENI. CDR3 in DNA: TGTGCCAGCTCATTGACAGGCGACCACGAGCAGTACTTC. Translation gives CASSLTGDHEQYF.

This chain links TRBV4-3 with TRBJ1-5; a possible D gene is TRBD1 (5 bases). Germline lookup yields CDR1 LGHNA and CDR2 YSLEER. The CDR3 consists of 14 residues. V lost 0 bases to trimming and J lost 7 bases, with 10 bases between them. The CDR3 sequence: CASSQDIGGQPQHF. The CDR3, as DNA: TGCGCCAGCAGCCAAGATATTGGGGGACAGCCCCAGCATTTT.

V and J are TRBV5-4 and TRBJ2-1; D not resolved. The CDR3 extends over 15 amino acids. V gave up 0 bases and J gave up 0 bases, with 7 bases separating them. Germline V gene sequence: CDR1 SGHNT, CDR2 YYREEE (reference sequence). The CDR3 loop reads CASSLDVSSYNEQFF. The DNA of the CDR3 is TGTGCCAGCAGCTTGGACGTGAGCTCCTACAATGAGCAGTTCTTC.

The chain joins TRBV3-1 (or the pseudogene TRBV3-2) to TRBJ2-3; TRBD1 matches 8 bases. Losses at the gene ends were 3 bases for V and 4 bases for J; bases not matched to a gene: 15. CDR1 is LGHDT and CDR2 is YNNKEL in the germline V gene (reference sequence). This CDR3 has 18 residues. This CDR3 is CASSHEIPDRESSDTQYF. The CDR3 DNA is TGTGCCAGCAGCCACGAAATCCCGGACAGGGAGTCATCAGATACGCAGTATTTT.

The rearrangement joins TRBV9 to TRBJ2-2; D may be TRBD1 or TRBD2 (5 bases each). The CDR3 has 15 residues. Germline-derived CDR1 and CDR2 are SGDLS and YYNGEE. Trimming cost V 0 bases and J 5 bases, with 11 bases left between them. The CDR3 sequence: CASSVEGTGTGELFF. CDR3 in DNA: TGTGCCAGCAGCGTAGAGGGGACGGGGACCGGGGAGCTGTTTTTT.

The V gene is TRBV28, the J gene TRBJ1-6; tentative D call: TRBD1 (5 bases). CDR1 is MDHEN, CDR2 SYDVKM, per germline. The CDR3 is 15 residues long. V gave up 6 bases and J gave up 2 bases, with 11 bases separating them. The CDR3 nucleotides read TGTGCCAGCAGGAGGGCGGGGGCCTATAATTCACCCCTCCACTTT. Its translation: CASRRAGAYNSPLHF.

This clone was detected only a few times. CDR3 loop: CASSRTSGGPYEQYF. The CDR3 region has the DNA TGTGCCAGCAGTCGGACTAGCGGGGGGCCCTACGAGCAGTACTTC. This chain uses TRBV3-1 (or the pseudogene TRBV3-2) with TRBJ2-7; 14 nucleotides line up with TRBD2. Trimming took 6 bases from V and 2 from J; bases not matched to a gene: 3. The CDR3 loop spans 15 amino acids. Germline V lookup: CDR1 LGHDT, CDR2 YNNKEL (reference sequence).